This T cell receptor (beta chain) was recorded in a study of T-cell reconstitution after alpha-beta-depleted transplantation in children. V was cut by 4 bases and J by 2 bases, with 11 bases left in between. CDR3 size: 14 residues. Germline CDR1 is MGHRA and CDR2 is YSYEKL. Unique molecular identifiers tagged the TCRbeta library. TCRdb re-called the PCR reads through MiXCR, storing one row per CDR3 protein. The sample shows under 350,000 distinct CDR3 sequences, roughly 9.5% of them seen only once. The TCR comes from a human donor who donated a stem cell graft to a child with SCID. The input for sequencing was PBMCs from the stem cell graft donor, taken from the stem cell graft. The chain joins TRBV4-1 to TRBJ2-5, with TRBD2 as a possible D gene (6 bases). The CDR3 DNA reads as TGCGCCAGCAGCCCCGGGGAGGTACAAGAGACCCAGTACTTC. It specifies CASSPGEVQETQYF.